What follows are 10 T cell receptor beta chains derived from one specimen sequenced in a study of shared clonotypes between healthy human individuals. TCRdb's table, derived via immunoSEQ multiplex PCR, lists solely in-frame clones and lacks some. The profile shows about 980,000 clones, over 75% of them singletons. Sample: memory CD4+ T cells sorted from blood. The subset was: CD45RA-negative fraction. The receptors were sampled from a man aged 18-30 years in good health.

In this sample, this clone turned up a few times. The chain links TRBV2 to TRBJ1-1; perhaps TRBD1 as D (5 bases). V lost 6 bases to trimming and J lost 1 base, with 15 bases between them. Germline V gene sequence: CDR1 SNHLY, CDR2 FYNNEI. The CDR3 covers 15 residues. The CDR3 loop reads CASRPRDLWNTEAFF. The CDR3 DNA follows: TGTGCCAGCAGACCCAGGGATTTGTGGAACACTGAAGCTTTCTTT.

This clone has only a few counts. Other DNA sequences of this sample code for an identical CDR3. The CDR3 DNA reads as TGTGCCAGTAGTATCAGCGCTGGAAACACCATATATTTT. Protein sequence: CASSISAGNTIYF. The J gene is TRBJ1-3, the V gene TRBV19; D gene ambiguous. The V end was cut by 3 bases, the J end by 2 bases, with 5 bases between. Germline loops: CDR1 LNHDA, CDR2 SQIVND (reference sequence). The CDR3 spans 13 residues.

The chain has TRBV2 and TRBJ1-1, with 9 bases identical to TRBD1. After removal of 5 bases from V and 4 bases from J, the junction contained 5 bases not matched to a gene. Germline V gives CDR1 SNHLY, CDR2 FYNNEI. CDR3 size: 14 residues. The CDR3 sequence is CASSLDRGSTEAFF. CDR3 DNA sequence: TGTGCCAGCAGTTTGGACAGGGGAAGCACTGAAGCTTTCTTT.

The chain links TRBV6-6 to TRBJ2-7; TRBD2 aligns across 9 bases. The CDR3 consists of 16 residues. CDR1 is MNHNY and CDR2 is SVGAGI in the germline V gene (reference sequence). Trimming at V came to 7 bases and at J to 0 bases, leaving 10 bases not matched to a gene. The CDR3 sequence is CASNDAGGRTSYEQYF. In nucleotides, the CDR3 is TGTGCCAGCAATGACGCGGGGGGGCGAACCTCCTACGAGCAGTACTTC.

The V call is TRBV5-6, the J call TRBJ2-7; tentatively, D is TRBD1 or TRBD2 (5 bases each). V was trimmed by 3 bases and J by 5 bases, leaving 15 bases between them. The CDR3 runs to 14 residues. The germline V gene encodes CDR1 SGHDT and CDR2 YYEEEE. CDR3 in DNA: TGTGCCAGCAGCTCGGGACCTTTGGGCGACGAGCAGTACTTC. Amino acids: CASSSGPLGDEQYF.

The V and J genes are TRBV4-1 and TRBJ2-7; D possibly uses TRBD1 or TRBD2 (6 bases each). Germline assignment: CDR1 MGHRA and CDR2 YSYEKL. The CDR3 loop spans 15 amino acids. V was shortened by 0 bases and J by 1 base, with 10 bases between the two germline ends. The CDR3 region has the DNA TGCGCCAGCAGCCAAGACCGAGGGGGGTCCTACGAGCAGTACTTC. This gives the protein CASSQDRGGSYEQYF.

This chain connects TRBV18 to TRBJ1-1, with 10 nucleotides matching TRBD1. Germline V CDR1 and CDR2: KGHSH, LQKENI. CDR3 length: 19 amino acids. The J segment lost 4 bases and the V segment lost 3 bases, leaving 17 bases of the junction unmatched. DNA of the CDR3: TGTGCCAGCTCACCGGGGTTACCGGGACAGGGGCGGTTCGGCACTGAAGCTTTCTTT. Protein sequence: CASSPGLPGQGRFGTEAFF.

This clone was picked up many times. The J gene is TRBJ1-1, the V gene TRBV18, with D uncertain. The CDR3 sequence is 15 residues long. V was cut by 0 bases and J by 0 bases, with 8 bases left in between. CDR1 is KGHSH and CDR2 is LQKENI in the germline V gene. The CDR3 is CASSPPQQVNTEAFF. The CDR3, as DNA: TGTGCCAGCTCACCACCCCAGCAAGTGAACACTGAAGCTTTCTTT.

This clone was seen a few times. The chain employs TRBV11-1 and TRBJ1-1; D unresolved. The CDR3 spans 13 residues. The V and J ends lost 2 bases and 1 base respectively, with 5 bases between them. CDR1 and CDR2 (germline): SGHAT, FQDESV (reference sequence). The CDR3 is CASSLNRNTEAFF. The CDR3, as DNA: TGTGCCAGCAGCTTAAACCGGAACACTGAAGCTTTCTTT.

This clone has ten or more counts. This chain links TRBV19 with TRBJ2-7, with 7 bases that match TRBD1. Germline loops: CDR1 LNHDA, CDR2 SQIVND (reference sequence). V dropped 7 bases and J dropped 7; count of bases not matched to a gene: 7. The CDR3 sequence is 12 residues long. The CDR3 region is CASMDRQGEQYF. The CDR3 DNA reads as TGTGCCAGTATGGACAGGCAGGGGGAGCAGTACTTC. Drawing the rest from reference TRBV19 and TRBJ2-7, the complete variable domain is DGGITQSPKYLFRKEGQNVTLSCEQNLNHDAMYWYRQDPGQGLRLIYYSQIVNDFQKGDIAEGYSVSREKKESFPLTVTSAQKNPTAFYLCASMDRQGEQYFGPGTRLTVT.